This TCR beta chain originates from a study of T cell responses to AZD1222 COVID-19 vaccine (dated by TCRdb to the early 2020s). For context, the study as a whole: TCR sequencing covered more than 230 trial participants: about 210 given two doses of AZD1222 and 26 given two doses of MenACWY control vaccine. Enrollment into the trials was organized by age into subgroups of 18-55, 56-69 and 70-plus years, and those subgroups contained approximately 150, 30 and 60 TCR-sequenced participants, respectively.

Here is what the overall study found, with its caveats: CD4 TCRs associated with the vaccine covered the entire spike protein, and the dominant responses were in regions 160-218 and 743-854. Reportedly, close to half of the unique spike-specific TCRs recognized epitopes lying outside the regions that are mutated in the B.1.351 and B.1.1.7 variants. Because no day 14 peak-response samples were available, the repertoires could be characterized only after the peak T cell response. After two AZD1222 doses, spike-specific TCR breadth and depth were significantly higher than at day 0 and than in MenACWY recipients. Participants were mostly white British and included more females than males, and it was suggested by the authors that clonal diversity may have been underestimated. Conclusions about previously exposed vaccinees are limited, since just a handful of AZD1222 recipients were seropositive for SARS-CoV-2 at baseline. In the small 56-69-year group, the increase in depth fell short of significance, most likely because of low power.

As for this clone: Its antigen specificity is not known. No much larger clonotype is one base removed from it; base qualities were not supplied.

The germline V end is reduced by 3 bases and the J end by 4 bases; junction bases left unmatched: 3. The germline V gene encodes CDR1 SGHTS and CDR2 YDEGEE. There are 14 amino acids in the CDR3, from cysteine to phenylalanine inclusive. The retained sequence is limited to the CDR3, 42 bases, with the frame set at the first base. The CDR3 regions of human TCRbeta chains were analyzed by immunosequencing. The paper's data handling went like this. Repertoire TCRs were matched against a reference library of SARS-CoV-2-specific TCRs generated with the MIRA antigen-specificity platform. Breadth meant the fraction of unique TCRs that were SARS-CoV-2-associated, whereas depth meant the fraction of total T cells that were SARS-CoV-2-associated. Using the MIRA data, each spike-specific TCR was assigned both to the spike region to which the TCR was reactive and to a CD4 or CD8 class. Log10-transformed breadth and depth values were compared by one-way ANOVA with Sidak's multiple comparisons tests. TCRdb obtained this table from immuneACCESS and retained in-frame rearrangements with V and J assigned. These tables miss some clones; where compared with another copy, unresolved V genes account for less than half of the shortfall, and the remainder is unexplained. V and J calls and clone size are given by that table; D and trimming were obtained from the DNA. The sample table lists 100,000 to 120,000 clones, 88% of them with a count of one. The ten largest account for about 6.8% of the sample.

The meaning of the sample's time point label: about 28 days (+/-7) after the second vaccine dose. Because spike-specific TCR depth and breadth did not differ between the two schedules, AZD1222 recipients who got a second dose at roughly 4 weeks were pooled with those who got a second dose at roughly 12 weeks. Samples from vaccinated people were obtained from the UK trials COV001 and COV002, which included a single-blind randomized controlled phase 2/3 trial of AZD1222 (ChAdOx1 nCoV-19) in healthy adults. Trial participant PBMC samples were collected at day 0 and day 28 after the second dose for TCRbeta chain sequencing.

This receptor was obtained from an adult who received the AZD1222 COVID-19 vaccine. The rearrangement combines TRBV5-8 with TRBJ2-2; 7 middle bases align to TRBD1. The sample was peripheral blood, taken 28 days after the second AZD1222 dose. The CDR3 here reads CASSWGQSTGELFF. The DNA sequence is TGTGCCAGCAGCTGGGGACAGAGCACCGGGGAGCTGTTTTTT.